These T cell receptor beta chains were read from a single sample in a study of regulatory T cells in long-lasting Graves disease. TCRdb recomputed calls from the multiplex PCR reads with MiXCR, one row per CDR3 protein. The data hold about 460,000 distinct CDR3 sequences, with under 25% observed a single time. Sequenced here: peripheral blood mononuclear cells (PBMCs), sampled when the disease was refractory, from a patient treated with antithyroid drugs. The receptors stem from a female donor with Graves disease. CDR3s include the opening cysteine and the closing phenylalanine or tryptophan. The D gene is left open where the match is weak. Expanded clones get a size class; other rows say once, few or many, or leave the size out.

v_call,j_call,d_call,clone_size,cdr3_nt,cdr3_aa
TRBV28,TRBJ1-2,NA,many,TGTGCCAGCAGTTCCCCCACAGAAGATGGCTACACCTTC,CASSSPTEDGYTF
TRBV19,TRBJ1-6,NA,NA,TGTGCCAGTACTAACAGTGGAGGGGGGACTTCACCCCTCCACTTT,CASTNSGGGTSPLHF
TRBV10-3,TRBJ2-1,TRBD2,NA,TGTGCCATCAGTCTATCACCTAGCGGGAGTATGAATGAGCAGTTCTTC,CAISLSPSGSMNEQFF
TRBV7-3,TRBJ2-7,NA,NA,TGTGCCAGCAGCTTATGGGGGGGGCCTCTCTACGAGCAGTACTTC,CASSLWGGPLYEQYF
TRBV10-3,TRBJ1-1,NA,many,TGTGCCATAGGGGCAGGGGTTTCGAACACTGAAGCTTTCTTT,CAIGAGVSNTEAFF
TRBV11-3,TRBJ2-7,NA,NA,TGTGCCAGCAGCCTCGGGATGCGATCCTACGAGCAGTACTTC,CASSLGMRSYEQYF
TRBV20-1,TRBJ2-3,NA,NA,TGCAGTGCTAGAGTAGTGGGCAGGGATGGTACAGATACGCAGTATTTT,CSARVVGRDGTDTQYF
TRBV5-1,TRBJ1-1,NA,few,TGCGCCAGCAGCAAGCGGGATTCCCCTGAAGCTTTCTTT,CASSKRDSPEAFF
TRBV15,TRBJ2-3,NA,NA,TGTGCCACCAGCAGAACCACAGATACGCAGTATTTT,CATSRTTDTQYF
TRBV11-2,TRBJ1-1,NA,few,TGTGCCAGCAGCTTGGGCCGGGGCGAGGGTAATACTGAAGCTTTCTTT,CASSLGRGEGNTEAFF
TRBV29-1,TRBJ2-2,TRBD2,NA,TGCAGCGGTAAGACTAGCGGGATAGCGAACACCGGGGAGCTGTTTTTT,CSGKTSGIANTGELFF
TRBV12-3/TRBV12-4,TRBJ1-6,TRBD1,many,TGTGCCAGCAGTTTAGTGCCGGACAGGGGGCGTTATTCACCCCTCCACTTT,CASSLVPDRGRYSPLHF